The 26 T cell receptor beta chains in this list originate from one sample, sequenced in a study of blood T cell repertoires in COVID-19. Here immunoSEQ multiplex PCR was the method, and the copy in TCRdb shows in-frame clones only, minus some. The sample shows more than 350,000 clones, more than 75% of them seen only once. The sequencing sample was made of peripheral blood. These receptors were obtained from a woman in her twenties or thirties with COVID-19, enrolled during active disease.

The chain joins TRBV5-1 to TRBJ2-7; weak D call: TRBD1 (6 bases). Trimming pared 4 bases from V and 7 bases from J, leaving 9 bases between. Per the germline V gene, CDR1 is SGHRS and CDR2 is YFSETQ. The CDR3 has 11 amino acids. CDR3 loop: CASSKQGEQYF. In DNA form, the CDR3 reads TGCGCCAGCAGCAAACAGGGAGAGCAGTACTTC.

J is TRBJ1-3 and V is TRBV3-1 (or the pseudogene TRBV3-2), with unresolved D. The CDR3 has 17 amino acids. Per the germline V gene, CDR1 is LGHDT and CDR2 is YNNKEL (reference sequence). The V end was cut by 1 base, the J end by 0 bases, with 13 bases between. CDR3 region: CASSQAYGLNSGNTIYF. The CDR3 DNA follows: TGTGCCAGCAGCCAAGCTTACGGACTAAACTCTGGAAACACCATATATTTT.

Worth noting for this clone: The identical CDR3 is also encoded by other nucleotide sequences in the sample. The CDR3 DNA reads as TGTGCCAGCAGCGTAGGCGCGGGAGGAGAGACCCAGTACTTC. Protein sequence: CASSVGAGGETQYF. V gene TRBV9 combines with J gene TRBJ2-5; 8 bases line up with TRBD2. V trimming: 0 bases; J trimming: 4 bases; junction bases outside the gene matches: 2. CDR3 size: 14 residues. Per germline, CDR1 SGDLS and CDR2 YYNGEE. The whole variable domain, filled in from reference TRBV9 and TRBJ2-5, reads DSGVTQTPKHLITATGQRVTLRCSPRSGDLSVYWYQQSLDQGLQFLIQYYNGEERAKGNILERFSAQQFPDLHSELNLSSLELGDSALYFCASSVGAGGETQYFGPGTRLLVL.

This clone was found a few times. This chain uses TRBV7-9 with TRBJ1-3, with D unresolved. Trimming took off 3 bases at V and 0 bases at J, with 3 bases between the two ends. The CDR3 is made up of 13 amino acids. Germline CDR1 is SEHNR and CDR2 is FQNEAQ (reference sequence). CDR3: CASSFYSGNTIYF. In nucleotides, the CDR3 is TGTGCCAGCAGCTTTTACTCTGGAAACACCATATATTTT.

The chain employs TRBV3-1 (or the pseudogene TRBV3-2) and TRBJ1-2, with a tentative D call TRBD1 (5 bases). The CDR3 length is 14 residues. V was shortened by 1 base and J by 2 bases, with 8 bases between the two germline ends. Germline values: CDR1 LGHDT, CDR2 YNNKEL (reference sequence). CDR3 nucleotides: TGTGCCAGCAGCCAAGTGGACACCAACTATGGCTACACCTTC. Translating gives CASSQVDTNYGYTF.

The CDR3 region has the DNA TGTGCCTGGAGCCCTTTCTACAATGAGCAGTTCTTC. Its protein product is CAWSPFYNEQFF. V usage is TRBV30 and J usage is TRBJ2-1; D is ambiguous. The CDR3 is 12 residues long. Trimming took 3 bases from V and 3 from J, leaving 6 bases between them. Germline values: CDR1 GTSNPN, CDR2 SVGIG (reference sequence).

This chain connects TRBV7-9 to TRBJ1-3; the match to TRBD1 covers 7 bases. Germline CDR1 and CDR2: SEHNR and FQNEAQ (reference sequence). This CDR3 comprises 15 residues. J gave up 4 bases and V 5 bases, and 8 bases lay outside the gene matches. CDR3 bases: TGTGCCAGCAGCCGAGGGGACAGTCTCGGAAACACCATATATTTT. Translating gives CASSRGDSLGNTIYF.

V and J are TRBV6-5 and TRBJ1-6, with 8 bases identical to TRBD1. CDR1 and CDR2 from the germline V gene are MNHEY and SVGAGI. Unmatched junction bases numbered 4, after V lost 6 bases and J lost 3 bases. The CDR3 covers 15 residues. Here the CDR3 reads CASSLGTGYNSPLHF. The CDR3 nucleotides are TGTGCCAGCAGCCTCGGGACAGGCTATAATTCACCCCTCCACTTT.

The chain joins TRBV6-5 to TRBJ1-2; tentatively, D is TRBD1 (6 bases). Trimming shortened V by 5 bases and J by 6 bases, and 13 bases separated the two germline ends. The CDR3 contains 13 residues. In germline, CDR1 is MNHEY, CDR2 SVGAGI. Written as DNA, the CDR3 is TGTGCCAGCAGTCACCACAGGGCCCATGGCTACACCTTC. Translation gives CASSHHRAHGYTF.

The chain has TRBV2 and TRBJ2-5, with 13 bases aligning to TRBD2. Germline V gene lookup returns CDR1 SNHLY and CDR2 FYNNEI. This CDR3 contains 15 residues. Trimming at V came to 10 bases and at J to 4 bases, leaving 9 bases not matched to a gene. The CDR3 coding sequence is TGTGCCACCAAGAGACTAGCGGGAGGTGGAGAGACCCAGTACTTC. Translating it yields CATKRLAGGGETQYF.

The chain recombines TRBV6-2 or TRBV6-3 with TRBJ2-2, with 8 bases that match TRBD2. Germline lookup yields CDR1 MNHEY and CDR2 SVGEGT. The CDR3 covers 15 residues. The junction had 5 bases not matched to a gene; V was cut back by 1 base and J by 7 bases. The CDR3 coding sequence is TGTGCCAGCAGTTACTTGGCGGGAGGACACGGGGAGCTGTTTTTT. Translated, it gives CASSYLAGGHGELFF.

In its sample, this clone was seen a few times. The V gene is TRBV5-6, the J gene TRBJ2-3; D gene unclear. V lost 1 base, J lost 4 bases, and 7 bases lay in between. This CDR3 comprises 13 residues. Germline CDR1 and CDR2: SGHDT and YYEEEE. CDR3: CASSLSLADTQYF. The CDR3 DNA is TGTGCCAGCAGCTTGAGTTTAGCAGATACGCAGTATTTT.

CDR3 region: CASSSRGISNEKLFF. The CDR3 bases are TGTGCCAGTAGTAGTAGGGGGATTTCTAATGAAAAACTGTTTTTT. The V and J genes are TRBV19 and TRBJ1-4; the D gene is possibly TRBD1 (6 bases). Trimming stripped 4 bases from V and 3 bases from J, with 12 bases between. CDR3 length: 15 amino acids. CDR1 LNHDA and CDR2 SQIVND come from the germline V gene (reference sequence). The entire variable domain, with the rest obtained from reference TRBV19 and TRBJ1-4, is as follows: DGGITQSPKYLFRKEGQNVTLSCEQNLNHDAMYWYRQDPGQGLRLIYYSQIVNDFQKGDIAEGYSVSREKKESFPLTVTSAQKNPTAFYLCASSSRGISNEKLFFGSGTQLSVL.

The chain recombines TRBV30 with TRBJ2-7; the D gene is possibly TRBD1 (5 bases). The CDR3 consists of 14 residues. Germline values: CDR1 GTSNPN, CDR2 SVGIG (reference sequence). The germline V and J ends were trimmed by 5 bases and 2 bases, with 16 bases remaining between them. DNA of the CDR3: TGTGCCTGGGCAAGGGGCTATACTGCCTACGAGCAGTACTTC. Residues: CAWARGYTAYEQYF.

This chain joins TRBV5-4 and TRBJ1-1; TRBD1 matches 7 bases. Germline V gene sequence: CDR1 SGHNT, CDR2 YYREEE (reference sequence). V lost 4 bases and J lost 2; bases outside the gene matches: 5. This CDR3 spans 14 amino acids. DNA of the CDR3: TGTGCCAGCAGCCTGGGACAGTCCAACACTGAAGCTTTCTTT. Encoded protein: CASSLGQSNTEAFF.

This clone was observed many times. The chain joins TRBV4-1 to TRBJ2-7; 16 positions match TRBD2. Germline V gene sequence: CDR1 MGHRA, CDR2 YSYEKL. The CDR3 has 19 amino acids. The V gene end was trimmed by 3 bases and the J gene end by 2 bases; junction bases not matched to a gene: 10. CDR3 bases: TGCGCCAGCAGCCAGGGGACTATCGGGACTAGCGGGAGGGCCTACGAGCAGTACTTC. Its translation: CASSQGTIGTSGRAYEQYF.

The V gene is TRBV19, the J gene TRBJ1-3; D might be TRBD1 (6 bases). Trimming stripped 6 bases from V and 0 bases from J, with 12 bases between. The length of the CDR3 is 15 residues. In germline, CDR1 is LNHDA, CDR2 SQIVND (reference sequence). In DNA form, the CDR3 reads TGTGCCAGTAGCAGGGGACACTCCTCTGGAAACACCATATATTTT. It specifies CASSRGHSSGNTIYF.

The rearrangement links TRBV18 to TRBJ2-3; TRBD2 agrees at 8 bases. The CDR3 extends over 14 amino acids. V was clipped by 6 bases and J by 5 bases; unmatched bases: 7. Germline V gene lookup returns CDR1 KGHSH and CDR2 LQKENI. The DNA of the CDR3 is TGTGCCAGCTCCCAGCGGGAGTCGGGAGATACGCAGTATTTT. This encodes CASSQRESGDTQYF.

The V and J genes are TRBV5-4 and TRBJ2-3; TRBD2 might be the D (6 bases). Germline-derived CDR1 and CDR2 are SGHNT and YYREEE (reference sequence). The CDR3 consists of 13 residues. Trimming took off 5 bases at V and 3 bases at J, with 10 bases between the two ends. CDR3 sequence (DNA): TGTGCCAGCAGACCTCTAGCGACAGATACGCAGTATTTT. Translating it yields CASRPLATDTQYF.

This clone was counted a single time. The V gene is TRBV29-1, the J gene TRBJ2-1; D is perhaps TRBD2 (6 bases). V lost 7 bases and J lost 7, with 26 bases in between. The length of the CDR3 is 16 residues. Germline V gives CDR1 SQVTM, CDR2 ANQGSEA. The CDR3 nucleotides are TGCAGCGCCCACCCTCAACTAGCAGGGAACGTTAATGAGCAGTTCTTC. Translation: CSAHPQLAGNVNEQFF.

J is TRBJ2-7 and V is TRBV7-6; 11 bases line up with TRBD2. Trimming at V came to 5 bases and at J to 2 bases, leaving 8 bases not matched to a gene. Per germline, CDR1 SGHVS and CDR2 FNYEAQ. This CDR3 has 16 residues. CDR3 coding DNA: TGTGCCAGCAGCACAACTAGCGGGAGCGACGCCTACGAGCAGTACTTC. Protein: CASSTTSGSDAYEQYF. Based on the CDR3 plus reference TRBV7-6 and TRBJ2-7, the full variable domain is GAGVSQSPRYKVTKRGQDVALRCDPISGHVSLYWYRQALGQGPEFLTYFNYEAQQDKSGLPNDRFSAERPEGSISTLTIQRTEQRDSAMYRCASSTTSGSDAYEQYFGPGTRLTVT.

The chain links TRBV19 to TRBJ1-2; 7 positions agree with TRBD1. The CDR3 consists of 14 residues. V was clipped by 6 bases and J by 2 bases; unmatched bases: 6. CDR1 is LNHDA, CDR2 SQIVND, per germline (reference sequence). The CDR3 bases are TGTGCCAGTAGAAGACAGGGACAGAACTATGGCTACACCTTC. Translating gives CASRRQGQNYGYTF. The variable domain in full, completed from reference TRBV19 and TRBJ1-2, reads DGGITQSPKYLFRKEGQNVTLSCEQNLNHDAMYWYRQDPGQGLRLIYYSQIVNDFQKGDIAEGYSVSREKKESFPLTVTSAQKNPTAFYLCASRRQGQNYGYTFGSGTRLTVV.

This chain's CDR3 is CASSATGTSNRDTQYF. The DNA for the CDR3 is TGTGCCAGCAGCGCTACAGGGACTAGTAATAGGGATACGCAGTATTTT. The chain combines TRBV2 with TRBJ2-3; 8 nucleotides match TRBD2. The CDR3 runs to 16 residues. CDR1 SNHLY and CDR2 FYNNEI come from the germline V gene. J was trimmed by 6 bases and V by 6 bases; bases with no gene match: 14.

This chain uses TRBV28 with TRBJ1-2; D may be TRBD1 (6 bases). This CDR3 has 14 residues. From germline, CDR1 is MDHEN and CDR2 SYDVKM. Trimming removed 6 bases from V and 5 bases from J, with 16 bases in between. CDR3 DNA: TGTGCCAGCAGCCTCGACCGGGACATGTATGGCTACACCTTC. It translates to CASSLDRDMYGYTF.

This clone was observed a few times. Other nucleotide sequences from this sample produce the same CDR3. The chain employs TRBV6-5 and TRBJ1-2; a weak D match, TRBD1 (6 bases). The CDR3 loop spans 13 amino acids. The V gene lost 3 bases and the J gene lost 8 bases, with 13 bases spanning the gap. Looked up from germline, CDR1 is MNHEY and CDR2 is SVGAGI. CDR3 sequence: CASSYSTGSGYTF. In DNA form, the CDR3 reads TGTGCCAGCAGTTATTCCACAGGGTCCGGCTACACCTTC.

This clone was seen once. V gene TRBV7-9 combines with J gene TRBJ2-3; D not certain. Germline V gene sequence: CDR1 SEHNR, CDR2 FQNEAQ (reference sequence). The CDR3 runs to 15 residues. The V gene lost 0 bases and the J gene lost 3 bases, with 10 bases spanning the gap. The DNA of the CDR3 is TGTGCCAGCAGCTTAGCGGTCCCGGGTACAGATACGCAGTATTTT. Protein product: CASSLAVPGTDTQYF.